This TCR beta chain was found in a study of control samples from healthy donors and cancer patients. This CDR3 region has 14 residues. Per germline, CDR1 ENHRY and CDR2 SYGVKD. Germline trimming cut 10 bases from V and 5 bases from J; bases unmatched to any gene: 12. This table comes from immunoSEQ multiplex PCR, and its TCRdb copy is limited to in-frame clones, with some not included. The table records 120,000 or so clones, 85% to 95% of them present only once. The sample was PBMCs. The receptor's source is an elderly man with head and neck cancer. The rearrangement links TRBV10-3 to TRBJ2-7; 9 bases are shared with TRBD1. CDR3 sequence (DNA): TGTGCCACCTGTACCGGGACAGGGTACCACGAGCAGTACTTC. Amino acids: CATCTGTGYHEQYF.